This T cell receptor (beta chain) was documented in a study of blood T cell repertoires in COVID-19. Study as a whole: The United States, Italy and Spain were the sources of the acute and convalescent COVID-19 samples.

In germline, CDR1 is MGHRA, CDR2 YSYEKL. CDR3 length equals 15 residues. V trimming: 3 bases; J trimming: 3 bases; junction bases outside the gene matches: 7. The table came from immunoSEQ multiplex PCR; TCRdb's copy has only in-frame clones and leaves some out. The sample comprises 150,000 to 200,000 clones, over 75% of which are singletons, and approximately 26% rests with the top ten. The rearrangement uses TRBV4-1 and TRBJ2-5; 7 bases line up with TRBD2. Sequencing was performed on peripheral blood. The receptor comes from a woman in her 70s with acute or convalescent COVID-19. The DNA of the CDR3 is TGCGCCAGCAGCCAGAGGACTAGTAGCAAAGAGACCCAGTACTTC. The encoded protein is CASSQRTSSKETQYF.